The clone carrying this T cell receptor (beta chain) was seen a handful of times. Its target is not known. Method: immunoSEQ multiplex PCR; TCRdb's copy keeps in-frame clones and lacks some. The sample lists about 2.1 million clones, approximately 94% occurring once. V gave up 5 bases and J gave up 2 bases, with 7 bases separating them. The CDR3 extends over 12 amino acids. Germline V gene data show CDR1 as SGHDT and CDR2 as YYEEEE. The sample comes from a study of shared clonotypes between healthy human individuals. Naive CD8 cells comprised CD45RO-negative, CCR7-positively selected cells, excluding terminally differentiated effector memory CD45RA+ cells. Healthy HIV-negative adults with no recent acute infections or vaccinations were recruited as donors. Donors comprised only Caucasian adults living in Nashville, Tennessee. Study-level points and caveats: Sorted-subset sequencing, rarefaction showed, was incomplete despite large depth. All-four-donor shared clonotypes had higher generation probabilities than non-shared clonotypes did.

Sequenced material: naive CD8+ T cells from PBMCs. The chain joins TRBV5-6 to TRBJ1-2; D not certain. The receptor was isolated from a man between 18 and 35 years old in good health. Some clones in this sample may be carry-over from other donors' samples. CDR3 in amino acids: CASSPGNYGYTF. Written as DNA, the CDR3 is TGTGCCAGCAGTCCTGGGAACTATGGCTACACCTTC.